These 21 T cell receptor beta chains were all obtained from the same sample, sequenced in a study of blood T cell repertoires in COVID-19. Some clones are missing from TCRdb's copy, which holds only in-frame ones; the method was immunoSEQ multiplex PCR. This table holds about 180,000 clones, approximately 89% found once. Sequencing used peripheral blood. The source is a man between 35 and 55 years old with active or convalescent COVID-19.

The J gene is TRBJ2-1, the V gene TRBV30; perhaps TRBD1 as D (6 bases). Between the trimmed V and J ends, which lost 5 bases and 2 bases, there was a span of 13 bases. The germline CDR1 and CDR2 sequences are GTSNPN and SVGIG (reference sequence). The CDR3 is 14 residues long. The DNA for the CDR3 is TGTGCCTGGGCACAGGGTCCTCCCTACAATGAGCAGTTCTTC. Protein sequence: CAWAQGPPYNEQFF.

This clone was found a few times. The genes are TRBV4-2 and TRBJ2-3, with 10 positions matching TRBD1. From germline, CDR1 is LGHNA and CDR2 YNFKEQ. With V trimmed by 4 bases and J by 2 bases, 6 bases remained unmatched. The CDR3 consists of 16 residues. This CDR3 is CASSPRDRGNTDTQYF. CDR3 DNA: TGTGCCAGCAGCCCCCGGGACAGGGGCAACACAGATACGCAGTATTTT.

This chain links TRBV19 with TRBJ1-1; TRBD1 matches 9 bases. This CDR3 is 15 amino acids long. Germline V lookup: CDR1 LNHDA, CDR2 SQIVND (reference sequence). Losses at the gene ends were 3 bases for V and 5 bases for J; bases not matched to a gene: 7. The CDR3 loop reads CASSIKTGGGTEAFF. CDR3 in DNA: TGTGCCAGTAGTATTAAGACAGGGGGGGGTACTGAAGCTTTCTTT.

This clone was seen just once. The gene calls are TRBV28 and TRBJ2-5; D is possibly TRBD1 (6 bases). This CDR3 spans 16 amino acids. CDR1 is MDHEN, CDR2 SYDVKM, per germline. V was pared by 4 bases and J by 4 bases, with 19 bases between. CDR3 sequence reads: CASSSSTGIPGETQYF. The CDR3 region has the DNA TGTGCCAGCAGTTCCTCAACAGGGATCCCGGGAGAGACCCAGTACTTC.

This clone was observed a handful of times. The rearrangement uses TRBV6-5 and TRBJ2-7; TRBD1 aligns across 7 bases. From germline, CDR1 is MNHEY and CDR2 SVGAGI. V shed 6 bases, J shed 0 bases, and the junction held 8 bases outside the gene matches. The CDR3 is made up of 15 amino acids. DNA of the CDR3: TGTGCCAGCAGGGCACAATCAGGGGGCTCCTACGAGCAGTACTTC. Protein: CASRAQSGGSYEQYF.

The V gene is TRBV19, the J gene TRBJ1-2; 8 nucleotides align to TRBD1. Germline V lookup: CDR1 LNHDA, CDR2 SQIVND (reference sequence). V lost 5 bases, J lost 4 bases, and 9 bases stayed unmatched. CDR3 length: 15 amino acids. The CDR3 loop is CASSGRTGSSYGYTF. In DNA form, the CDR3 reads TGTGCCAGTAGTGGAAGGACAGGGAGTAGCTATGGCTACACCTTC.

V gene TRBV5-6 combines with J gene TRBJ2-7, with D tentatively TRBD2 (5 bases). Germline loops: CDR1 SGHDT, CDR2 YYEEEE. Trimming shortened V by 3 bases and J by 7 bases, and 17 bases separated the two germline ends. This CDR3 has 14 residues. The CDR3 region is CASSSLTASGEQYF. In nucleotides, the CDR3 is TGTGCCAGCAGCTCGTTGACGGCCTCGGGAGAGCAGTACTTC.

The rearrangement joins TRBV19 to TRBJ2-2; perhaps TRBD1 as D (5 bases). Trimming took off 6 bases at V and 5 bases at J, with 10 bases between the two ends. Germline V gene data show CDR1 as LNHDA and CDR2 as SQIVND (reference sequence). CDR3 length: 13 amino acids. CDR3 residues: CASRPQATGELFF. The CDR3 coding sequence is TGTGCCAGTAGGCCACAGGCGACCGGGGAGCTGTTTTTT.

V gene TRBV30 combines with J gene TRBJ2-5, with D tentatively TRBD2 (6 bases). CDR3 length equals 13 residues. Germline lookup yields CDR1 GTSNPN and CDR2 SVGIG (reference sequence). Between the trimmed V and J ends, which lost 8 bases and 4 bases, there was a span of 17 bases. Here the CDR3 reads CARATGTGETQYF. The CDR3, as DNA: TGTGCCCGGGCCACCGGGACTGGAGAGACCCAGTACTTC.

This clone was counted a single time. This CDR3 reads CATEEETGVNQPQHF. CDR3 nucleotide sequence: TGCGCCACCGAGGAAGAGACAGGGGTCAATCAGCCCCAGCATTTT. J is TRBJ1-5 and V is TRBV10-2, with 8 nucleotides matching TRBD1. Looked up from germline, CDR1 is WSHSY and CDR2 is SAAADI. The CDR3 contains 15 residues. Unmatched junction bases numbered 11, after V lost 10 bases and J lost 3 bases.

The sample holds a few counts of this clone. The chain links TRBV11-3 to TRBJ1-2; 9 bases are shared with TRBD1. Germline CDR1 reads SGHNT; CDR2 reads YENEEA. Trimming at V came to 1 base and at J to 5 bases, leaving 11 bases not matched to a gene. This CDR3 contains 17 residues. In DNA, the CDR3 is TGTGCCAGCAGCTTAGCCTTAGGGACAGGGTGGGATTATGGCTACACCTTC. Encoded protein: CASSLALGTGWDYGYTF.

The chain carries TRBV6-2 or TRBV6-3 and TRBJ1-2, with D unclear. V dropped 2 bases and J dropped 5 bases, with 15 bases sitting between them. Germline V gene sequence: CDR1 MNHEY, CDR2 SVGEGT. The CDR3 is made up of 15 amino acids. The CDR3 region has the DNA TGTGCCAGCAGTTACGGTTTTGGACTTGAGTATGGCTACACCTTC. Translated: CASSYGFGLEYGYTF.

V gene TRBV11-2 combines with J gene TRBJ2-7, with 7 bases that match TRBD1. The CDR3 runs to 13 residues. The ends lost 5 bases at V and 7 bases at J; junction bases unmatched: 8. Germline V gives CDR1 SGHAT, CDR2 FQNNGV. DNA for the CDR3: TGTGCCAGCAGCACTACAGGGGTATGGGAGCAGTACTTC. It translates to CASSTTGVWEQYF. Full variable domain (outside the CDR3, taken from reference TRBV11-2 and TRBJ2-7): EAGVAQSPRYKIIEKRQSVAFWCNPISGHATLYWYQQILGQGPKLLIQFQNNGVVDDSQLPKDRFSAERLKGVDSTLKIQPAKLEDSAVYLCASSTTGVWEQYFGPGTRLTVT.

The V call is TRBV11-2, the J call TRBJ2-7, with D hard to call. CDR1 is SGHAT, CDR2 FQNNGV, per germline. V lost 1 base and J 6 bases, leaving 4 bases between the germline ends. The CDR3 runs to 11 residues. CDR3: CASSLGVEQYF. In DNA form, the CDR3 reads TGTGCCAGCAGCTTAGGAGTCGAGCAGTACTTC.

This clone was counted a single time. This chain uses TRBV19 with TRBJ1-2, with 8 positions matching TRBD1. CDR1 is LNHDA, CDR2 SQIVND, per germline (reference sequence). This CDR3 is 15 amino acids long. The junction had 9 bases not matched to a gene; V was cut back by 4 bases and J by 5 bases. CDR3 nucleotides: TGTGCCAGTAGTACAGGACAGGGTGGAACATATGGCTACACCTTC. This sequence encodes CASSTGQGGTYGYTF.

The chain links TRBV24-1 to TRBJ2-3, with 7 bases aligning to TRBD2. Losses at the gene ends were 9 bases for V and 6 bases for J; bases not matched to a gene: 11. The CDR3 is 14 amino acids. The germline gives CDR1 KGHDR, CDR2 SFDVKD. The CDR3 spells CATSDPRGIDTQYF. In DNA, the CDR3 is TGTGCCACCTCAGACCCGCGGGGGATCGATACGCAGTATTTT.

This clone showed up just once. The rearrangement uses TRBV30 and TRBJ2-2, with 8 bases matching TRBD1. Germline trimming cut 8 bases from V and 0 bases from J; bases unmatched to any gene: 8. Germline V gene sequence: CDR1 GTSNPN, CDR2 SVGIG (reference sequence). The CDR3 extends over 15 amino acids. The CDR3 DNA reads as TGTGCCGGGTTTTTGGGACAGGCGAACACCGGGGAGCTGTTTTTT. Amino acid sequence: CAGFLGQANTGELFF. Full variable domain (rest looked up from reference TRBV30 and TRBJ2-2): SQTIHQWPATLVQPVGSPLSLECTVEGTSNPNLYWYRQAAGRGLQLLFYSVGIGQISSEVPQNLSASRPQDRQFILSSKKLLLSDSGFYLCAGFLGQANTGELFFGEGSRLTVL.

The V gene is TRBV14, the J gene TRBJ2-2; the D gene is possibly TRBD1 (5 bases). Germline-derived CDR1 and CDR2 are SGHDN and FVKESK. Trimming removed 4 bases at V and 6 bases at J, with 15 bases between. The CDR3 covers 15 residues. The CDR3 here is CASSPRYDRAGELFF. CDR3 DNA sequence: TGTGCCAGCAGCCCACGCTACGACAGAGCCGGGGAGCTGTTTTTT.

The rearrangement links TRBV7-2 to TRBJ2-7, with D uncertain. The germline gives CDR1 SGHTA, CDR2 FQGNSA. The V end lost 5 bases, the J end lost 5 bases, and 13 bases lay between the germline ends. The CDR3 runs 13 residues. CDR3 region: CASSPPSFDEQYF. The CDR3 DNA sequence: TGTGCCAGCAGCCCCCCTTCTTTCGACGAGCAGTACTTC.

The chain couples TRBV18 to TRBJ2-1; D uncertain. The CDR3 totals 17 residues. Between the trimmed V and J ends, which lost 3 bases and 0 bases, there was a span of 15 bases. Germline V CDR1 and CDR2: KGHSH, LQKENI. CDR3 in DNA: TGTGCCAGCTCACCTAACCCCATTGGCTTCTCCTACAATGAGCAGTTCTTC. Translated: CASSPNPIGFSYNEQFF.

Points on this clone: Germline is not matched at one junction end, which may reflect a read error. The chain joins TRBV18 to TRBJ1-1; 8 nucleotides match TRBD1. The CDR3 runs 15 residues. Germline V lookup: CDR1 KGHSH, CDR2 LQKENI. This chain's CDR3 is CANSGLTGGNTEAFF. The CDR3 DNA follows: TGTGCCAACTCAGGATTAACAGGGGGGAACACTGAAGCTTTCTTT. Using reference TRBV18 and TRBJ1-1 for the parts outside the CDR3, the full variable domain is NAGVMQNPRHLVRRRGQEARLRCSPMKGHSHVYWYRQLPEEGLKFMVYLQKENIIDESGMPKERFSAEFPKEGPSILRIQQVVRGDSAAYFCANSGLTGGNTEAFFGQGTRLTVV.